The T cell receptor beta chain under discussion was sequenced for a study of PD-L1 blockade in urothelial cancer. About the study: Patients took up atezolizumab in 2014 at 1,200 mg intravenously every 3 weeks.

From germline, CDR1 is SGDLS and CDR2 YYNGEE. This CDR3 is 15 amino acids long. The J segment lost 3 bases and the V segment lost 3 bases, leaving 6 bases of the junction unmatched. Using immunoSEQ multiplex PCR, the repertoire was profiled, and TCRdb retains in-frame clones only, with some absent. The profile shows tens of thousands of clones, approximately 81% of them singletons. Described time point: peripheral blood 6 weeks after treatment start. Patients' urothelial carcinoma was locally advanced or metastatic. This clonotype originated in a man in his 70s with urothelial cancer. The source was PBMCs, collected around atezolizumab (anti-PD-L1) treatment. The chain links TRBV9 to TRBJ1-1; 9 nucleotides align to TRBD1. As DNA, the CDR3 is TGTGCCAGCAGCGCCCAGGGACAGGGCCACACTGAAGCTTTCTTT. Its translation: CASSAQGQGHTEAFF.